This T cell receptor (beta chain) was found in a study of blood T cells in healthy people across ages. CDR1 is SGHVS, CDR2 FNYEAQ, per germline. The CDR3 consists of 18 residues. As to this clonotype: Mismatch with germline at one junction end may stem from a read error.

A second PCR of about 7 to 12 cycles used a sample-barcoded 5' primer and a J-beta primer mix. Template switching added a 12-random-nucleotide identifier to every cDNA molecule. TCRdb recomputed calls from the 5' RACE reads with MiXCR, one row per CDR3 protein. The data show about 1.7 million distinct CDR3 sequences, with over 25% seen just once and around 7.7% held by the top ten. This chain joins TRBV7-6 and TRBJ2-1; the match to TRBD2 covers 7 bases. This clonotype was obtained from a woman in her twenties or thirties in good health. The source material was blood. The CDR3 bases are TGTACCAGCAGCGTCTCCACGGGGAGGGTTTTCTCCTACAATGAGCCGTTCTTC. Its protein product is CTSSVSTGRVFSYNEPFF.